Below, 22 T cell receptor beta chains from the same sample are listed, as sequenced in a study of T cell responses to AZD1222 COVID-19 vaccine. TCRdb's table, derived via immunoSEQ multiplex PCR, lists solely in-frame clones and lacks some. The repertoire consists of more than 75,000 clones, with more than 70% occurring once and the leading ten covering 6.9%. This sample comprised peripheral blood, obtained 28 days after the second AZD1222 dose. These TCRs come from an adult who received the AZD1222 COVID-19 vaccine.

CDR3 loop: CASSFNFNSPLHF. The DNA of the CDR3 is TGTGCCAGCAGCTTCAATTTCAATTCACCCCTCCACTTT. The chain uses TRBV11-3 and TRBJ1-6; D uncertain. This CDR3 region has 13 residues. The V gene's germline CDR1 is SGHNT and CDR2 YENEEA. V was pared by 3 bases and J by 7 bases, with 7 bases between.

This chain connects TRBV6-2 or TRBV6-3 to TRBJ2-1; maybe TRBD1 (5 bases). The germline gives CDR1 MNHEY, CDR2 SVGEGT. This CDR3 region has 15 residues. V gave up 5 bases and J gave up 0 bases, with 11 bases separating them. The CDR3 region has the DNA TGTGCCAGCAGTCAGATCCAGGGCTCCTACAATGAGCAGTTCTTC. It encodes CASSQIQGSYNEQFF.

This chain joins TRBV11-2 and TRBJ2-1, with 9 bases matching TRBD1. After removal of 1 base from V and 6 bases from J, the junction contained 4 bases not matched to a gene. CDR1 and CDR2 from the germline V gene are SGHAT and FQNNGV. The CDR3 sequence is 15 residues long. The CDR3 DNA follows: TGTGCCAGCAGCTTAGGGACAGGGGCGGGCAATGAGCAGTTCTTC. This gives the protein CASSLGTGAGNEQFF.

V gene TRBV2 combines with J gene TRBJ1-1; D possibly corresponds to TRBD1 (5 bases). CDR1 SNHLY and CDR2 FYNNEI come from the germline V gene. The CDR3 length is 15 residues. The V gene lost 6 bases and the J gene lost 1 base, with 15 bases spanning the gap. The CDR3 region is CASRARDGQNTEAFF. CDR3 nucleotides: TGTGCCAGCAGGGCCCGGGACGGCCAGAACACTGAAGCTTTCTTT.

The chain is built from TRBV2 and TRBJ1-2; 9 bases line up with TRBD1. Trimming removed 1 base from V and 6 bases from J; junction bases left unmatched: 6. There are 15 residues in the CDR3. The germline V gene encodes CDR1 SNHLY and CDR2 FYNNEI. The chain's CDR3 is CASSEEGQGIDGYTF. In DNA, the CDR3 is TGTGCCAGCAGTGAAGAAGGACAGGGGATCGATGGCTACACCTTC.

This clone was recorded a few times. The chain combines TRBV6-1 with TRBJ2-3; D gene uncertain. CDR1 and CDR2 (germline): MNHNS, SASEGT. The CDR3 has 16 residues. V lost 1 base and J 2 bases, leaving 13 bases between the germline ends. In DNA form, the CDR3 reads TGTGCCAGCAGTGAAGTTATGACCTTCCTCACAGATACGCAGTATTTT. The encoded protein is CASSEVMTFLTDTQYF.

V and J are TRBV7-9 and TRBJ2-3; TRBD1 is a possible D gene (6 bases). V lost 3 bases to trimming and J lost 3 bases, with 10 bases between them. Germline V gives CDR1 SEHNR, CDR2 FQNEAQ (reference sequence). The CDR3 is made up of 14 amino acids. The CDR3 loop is CASSFDRRTDTQYF. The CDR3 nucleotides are TGTGCCAGCAGCTTTGACAGGAGGACAGATACGCAGTATTTT.

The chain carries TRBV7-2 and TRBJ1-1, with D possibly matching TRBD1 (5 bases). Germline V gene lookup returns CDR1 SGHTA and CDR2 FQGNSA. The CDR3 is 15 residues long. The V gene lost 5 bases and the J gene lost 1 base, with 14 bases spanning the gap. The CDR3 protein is CASSPPGRQNTEAFF. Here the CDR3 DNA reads TGTGCCAGCAGCCCACCAGGGCGGCAGAACACTGAAGCTTTCTTT.

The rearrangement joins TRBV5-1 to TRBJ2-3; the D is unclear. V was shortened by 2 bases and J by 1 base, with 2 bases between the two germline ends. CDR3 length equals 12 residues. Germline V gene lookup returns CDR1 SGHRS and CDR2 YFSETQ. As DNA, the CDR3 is TGCGCCAGCAGCTTTGGCACAGATACGCAGTATTTT. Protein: CASSFGTDTQYF.

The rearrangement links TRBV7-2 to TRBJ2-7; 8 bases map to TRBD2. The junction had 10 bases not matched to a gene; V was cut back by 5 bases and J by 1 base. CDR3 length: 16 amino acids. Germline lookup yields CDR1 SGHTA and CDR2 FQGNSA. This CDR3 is CASSDPLREGSYEQYF. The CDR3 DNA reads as TGTGCCAGCAGCGACCCTCTCCGGGAGGGATCCTACGAGCAGTACTTC.

This CDR3 reads CASSSDVSNQPQHF. The DNA for the CDR3 is TGTGCCAGTAGTTCGGACGTTAGCAATCAGCCCCAGCATTTT. V is TRBV19 and J is TRBJ1-5; D uncertain. Trimming removed 5 bases at V and 0 bases at J, with 8 bases between. This CDR3 has 14 amino acids. Germline V gives CDR1 LNHDA, CDR2 SQIVND (reference sequence).

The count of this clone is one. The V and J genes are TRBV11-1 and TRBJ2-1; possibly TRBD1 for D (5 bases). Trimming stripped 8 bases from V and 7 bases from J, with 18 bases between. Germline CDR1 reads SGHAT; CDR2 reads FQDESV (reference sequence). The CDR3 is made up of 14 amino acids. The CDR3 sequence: CASGQEFSNNEQFF. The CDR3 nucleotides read TGTGCCAGCGGACAAGAGTTTTCCAATAATGAGCAGTTCTTC.

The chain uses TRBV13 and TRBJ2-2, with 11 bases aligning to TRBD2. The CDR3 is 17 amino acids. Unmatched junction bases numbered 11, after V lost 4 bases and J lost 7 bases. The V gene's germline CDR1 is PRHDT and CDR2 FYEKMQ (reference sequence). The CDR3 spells CASSSQLAGVYSGELFF. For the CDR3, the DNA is TGTGCCAGCAGCTCCCAACTAGCGGGAGTATATAGCGGGGAGCTGTTTTTT. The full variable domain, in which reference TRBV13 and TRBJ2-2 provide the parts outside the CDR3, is AAGVIQSPRHLIKEKRETATLKCYPIPRHDTVYWYQQGPGQDPQFLISFYEKMQSDKGSIPDRFSAQQFSDYHSELNMSSLELGDSALYFCASSSQLAGVYSGELFFGEGSRLTVL.

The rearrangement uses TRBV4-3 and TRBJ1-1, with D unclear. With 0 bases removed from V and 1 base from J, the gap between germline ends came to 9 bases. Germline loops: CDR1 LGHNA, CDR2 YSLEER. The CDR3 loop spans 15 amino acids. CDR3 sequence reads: CASSQDFGRNTEAFF. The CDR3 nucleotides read TGCGCCAGCAGCCAAGATTTCGGGCGGAACACTGAAGCTTTCTTT.

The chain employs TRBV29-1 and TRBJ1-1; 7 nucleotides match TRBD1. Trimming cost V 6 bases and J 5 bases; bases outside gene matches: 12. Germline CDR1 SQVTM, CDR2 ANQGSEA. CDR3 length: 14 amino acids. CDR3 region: CSVQTGEGGTEAFF. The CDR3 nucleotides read TGCAGCGTCCAAACAGGGGAGGGAGGGACTGAAGCTTTCTTT.

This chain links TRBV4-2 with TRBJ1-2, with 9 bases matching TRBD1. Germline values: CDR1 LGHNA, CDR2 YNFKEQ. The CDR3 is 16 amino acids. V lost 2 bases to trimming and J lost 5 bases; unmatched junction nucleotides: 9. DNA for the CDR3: TGTGCCAGCAGCCAATTATTGGGGACAGGGTGGTATGGCTACACCTTC. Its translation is CASSQLLGTGWYGYTF.

The CDR3 sequence is CASSADPREKLFF. CDR3 bases: TGCGCCAGCAGTGCGGACCCTAGGGAAAAACTGTTTTTT. The chain has TRBV10-1 and TRBJ1-4; the D is unclear. Germline CDR1 is WNHNN and CDR2 is SYGVQD (reference sequence). The CDR3 has 13 amino acids. Trimming took off 4 bases at V and 8 bases at J, with 11 bases between the two ends.

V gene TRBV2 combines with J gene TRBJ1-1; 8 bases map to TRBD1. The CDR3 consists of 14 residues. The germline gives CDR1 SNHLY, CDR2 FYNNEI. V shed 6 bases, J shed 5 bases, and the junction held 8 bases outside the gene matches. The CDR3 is CASSAGQVRTEAFF. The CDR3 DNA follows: TGTGCCAGCAGCGCGGGACAGGTCAGGACTGAAGCTTTCTTT.

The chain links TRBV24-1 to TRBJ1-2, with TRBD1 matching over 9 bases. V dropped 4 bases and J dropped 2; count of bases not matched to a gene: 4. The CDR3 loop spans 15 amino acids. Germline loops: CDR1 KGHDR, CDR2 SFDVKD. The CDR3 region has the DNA TGTGCCACCAGTGAACCTGGGACAGGGAACTATGGCTACACCTTC. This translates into CATSEPGTGNYGYTF.

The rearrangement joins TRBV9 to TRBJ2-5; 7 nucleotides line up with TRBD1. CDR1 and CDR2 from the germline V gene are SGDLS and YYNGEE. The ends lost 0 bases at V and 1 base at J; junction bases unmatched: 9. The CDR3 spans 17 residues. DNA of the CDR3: TGTGCCAGCAGCGTAGGTACGGGACAGAGGACCCAAGAGACCCAGTACTTC. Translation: CASSVGTGQRTQETQYF.

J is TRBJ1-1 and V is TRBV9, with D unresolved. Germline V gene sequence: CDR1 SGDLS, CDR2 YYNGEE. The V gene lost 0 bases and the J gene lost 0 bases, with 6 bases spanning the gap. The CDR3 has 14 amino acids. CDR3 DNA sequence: TGTGCCAGCAGCGTAGAGGCAGTGAACACTGAAGCTTTCTTT. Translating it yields CASSVEAVNTEAFF.

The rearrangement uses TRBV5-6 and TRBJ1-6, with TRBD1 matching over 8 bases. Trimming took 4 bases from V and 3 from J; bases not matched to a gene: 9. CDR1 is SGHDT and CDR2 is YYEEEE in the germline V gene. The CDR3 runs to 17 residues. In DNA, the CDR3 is TGTGCCAGCAGCCTCGGACAGGGAATAGGCTATAATTCACCCCTCCACTTT. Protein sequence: CASSLGQGIGYNSPLHF.